This T cell receptor beta chain was recorded in a study of cytomegalovirus exposure and HLA in healthy donors. Study results and limitations: Highest at DRB1 and lowest at HLA-C, TCR association rates differed among HLA loci in a later analysis.

The PCR was carried out with 60 Vbeta primers and 13 Jbeta primers. Methods used by the authors: An analysis performed later counted 72 million or so unique TCR beta chains (approximately 11 million of them shared). Using immunoSEQ multiplex PCR, the repertoire was profiled, and TCRdb retains in-frame clones only, with some absent. From that table come the V and J calls and clone size; the DNA was used to work out D and trimming. Of 30,000 to 50,000 clones in the sample, almost 70% were seen once. Germline CDR1 MNHEY, CDR2 SMNVEV (reference sequence). This CDR3 spans 13 amino acids. The trim removed 3 bases at V and 9 bases at J, leaving 7 bases unmatched. With respect to this clone: Its antigen is not identified.

Sequenced: PBMCs. The rearrangement joins TRBV27 to TRBJ1-2; 7 bases line up with TRBD1. The receptor was derived from a man aged 35 to 55 in good health and CMV-seronegative. DNA for the CDR3: TGTGCCAGCAGTTTCACAGGGGCTTATAGCTACACCTTC. It specifies CASSFTGAYSYTF.